Below, 25 T cell receptor beta chains from the same sample are listed, as sequenced in a study of CD8+ T cells in alopecia areata. Once RNA had been extracted, it was reverse transcribed into cDNA to act as the sequencing template. Data came from immunoSEQ multiplex PCR; TCRdb stores just in-frame clones and leaves some out. The profile shows roughly 120,000 clones, less than 75% of them singletons. Treatment given: oral pan-JAK inhibitor, 5-10 mg twice daily. The sequenced sample was CD8+ T cells sorted from blood, obtained at week 4, from a patient treated with tofacitinib. All receptors derive from a human donor with alopecia areata.

CDR3 nucleotides: TGTGCCAGGAGACAGGGGAATTCACCCCTCCACTTT. It is translated as CARRQGNSPLHF. The V call is TRBV7-9, the J call TRBJ1-6; 8 positions agree with TRBD1. V trimming: 9 bases; J trimming: 7 bases; junction bases outside the gene matches: 2. CDR1 and CDR2 from the germline V gene are SEHNR and FQNEAQ (reference sequence). The CDR3 totals 12 residues.

This clone was observed a few times. V usage is TRBV30 and J usage is TRBJ1-1; D call uncertain. Per the germline V gene, CDR1 is GTSNPN and CDR2 is SVGIG (reference sequence). CDR3 size: 13 residues. V gave up 0 bases and J gave up 1 base, with 6 bases separating them. Written as DNA, the CDR3 is TGTGCCTGGAGTGTAGGAAAGAACACTGAAGCTTTCTTT. Protein: CAWSVGKNTEAFF.

V and J are TRBV30 and TRBJ1-2; D is possibly TRBD1 (6 bases). The V and J ends lost 4 bases and 4 bases respectively, with 10 bases between them. The germline V gene has CDR1 GTSNPN and CDR2 SVGIG (reference sequence). The CDR3 extends over 12 amino acids. The CDR3 reads CAWTGEIYGYTF. CDR3 in DNA: TGTGCCTGGACAGGGGAAATCTATGGCTACACCTTC.

CDR3 sequence: CASSHGTIQSETQYF. Here the CDR3 DNA reads TGTGCCAGCAGCCACGGGACTATTCAGTCGGAGACCCAGTACTTC. This chain connects TRBV7-2 to TRBJ2-5; 7 nucleotides align to TRBD2. CDR3 length: 15 residues. Germline-derived CDR1 and CDR2 are SGHTA and FQGNSA. Losses at the gene ends were 5 bases for V and 5 bases for J; bases not matched to a gene: 11.

For this clone: One end of the junction is discordant with germline, which a read error may explain. The chain is built from TRBV30 and TRBJ2-3; D uncertain. Germline V CDR1 and CDR2: GTSNPN, SVGIG (reference sequence). The CDR3 runs 15 residues. The DNA of the CDR3 is TGTGCCTGGAGTGTTTTGGCTGCGATCGAGGATAGGCAGTATTTT. It codes for CAWSVLAAIEDRQYF.

This chain links TRBV7-9 with TRBJ2-3; 13 nucleotides agree with TRBD2. CDR1 and CDR2 from the germline V gene are SEHNR and FQNEAQ (reference sequence). This CDR3 is built from 19 residues. After removal of 2 bases from V and 0 bases from J, the junction contained 8 bases not matched to a gene. Here the CDR3 reads CASSLSTSGGDTSTDTQYF. For the CDR3, the DNA is TGTGCCAGCAGCTTAAGTACTAGCGGGGGGGACACCAGCACAGATACGCAGTATTTT.

The chain links TRBV30 to TRBJ1-1; 7 bases match TRBD1. The length of the CDR3 is 16 residues. Trimming cost V 2 bases and J 0 bases; bases outside gene matches: 9. CDR1 is GTSNPN and CDR2 is SVGIG in the germline V gene (reference sequence). The CDR3 DNA follows: TGTGCCTGGAGTTCGGGGACAGAAGTCATGAACACTGAAGCTTTCTTT. This gives the protein CAWSSGTEVMNTEAFF.

In its sample, this clone was seen a few times. The chain employs TRBV30 and TRBJ1-1, with no clear D. V lost 1 base and J lost 4, with 10 bases in between. This CDR3 is 13 amino acids long. Germline lookup yields CDR1 GTSNPN and CDR2 SVGIG (reference sequence). The CDR3 sequence is CAWSDSYGTEAFF. The DNA of the CDR3 is TGTGCCTGGAGTGACAGCTATGGCACTGAAGCTTTCTTT.

The gene calls are TRBV29-1 and TRBJ2-7; D is possibly TRBD1 (5 bases). Trimming pared 5 bases from V and 5 bases from J, leaving 16 bases between. This CDR3 region has 13 residues. CDR1 SQVTM and CDR2 ANQGSEA come from the germline V gene. CDR3 coding DNA: TGCAGCGTTAACGGGCAGGGCAAGGACGAGCAGTACTTC. Translating it yields CSVNGQGKDEQYF.

The rearrangement links TRBV29-1 to TRBJ2-1; possible D gene TRBD2, 7 bases. The CDR3 runs 14 residues. The germline V gene has CDR1 SQVTM and CDR2 ANQGSEA. Deletions cut 7 bases from V and 2 bases from J, with 15 bases between. CDR3 in DNA: TGCAGCGCTGGAGGGGGGGCGGCCTACAATGAGCAGTTCTTC. This gives the protein CSAGGGAAYNEQFF.

A few counts support this clone. V is TRBV30 and J is TRBJ1-1; no clear D gene. V lost 1 base and J 0 bases, leaving 6 bases between the germline ends. This CDR3 spans 13 amino acids. Germline CDR1 reads GTSNPN; CDR2 reads SVGIG (reference sequence). This CDR3 reads CAWSAPVNTEAFF. The CDR3 DNA follows: TGTGCCTGGAGTGCCCCAGTGAACACTGAAGCTTTCTTT.

The CDR3 spells CASSIGSGDLAYEQYF. The CDR3 region has the DNA TGTGCCAGTAGTATAGGTTCGGGGGATCTTGCCTACGAGCAGTACTTC. This rearrangement joins TRBV19 to TRBJ2-7; a weak D match, TRBD2 (6 bases). The germline V and J ends were trimmed by 1 base and 2 bases, with 15 bases remaining between them. The CDR3 totals 16 residues. Germline CDR1 LNHDA, CDR2 SQIVND (reference sequence).

The chain combines TRBV30 with TRBJ2-1; D gene uncertain. This CDR3 comprises 13 residues. Germline V lookup: CDR1 GTSNPN, CDR2 SVGIG (reference sequence). Trimming took 2 bases from V and 6 from J, leaving 11 bases between them. This CDR3 reads CAWSMGISNEQFF. CDR3 bases: TGTGCCTGGAGTATGGGCATCTCCAATGAGCAGTTCTTC.

The rearrangement uses TRBV29-1 and TRBJ2-5; D may be TRBD1 (6 bases). With 6 bases removed from V and 5 bases from J, the gap between germline ends came to 22 bases. The CDR3 consists of 15 residues. Germline V CDR1 and CDR2: SQVTM, ANQGSEA. CDR3 residues: CSVEKRGSVGETQYF. In DNA form, the CDR3 reads TGCAGCGTGGAAAAAAGGGGGAGCGTCGGGGAGACCCAGTACTTC.

This clone came up a few times. The same CDR3 can be traced to other DNA sequences in this sample. The chain recombines TRBV27 with TRBJ1-2; perhaps TRBD1 as D (5 bases). The ends were cut back, 5 bases at V and 1 base at J, with 8 bases in the middle. Germline lookup yields CDR1 MNHEY and CDR2 SMNVEV (reference sequence). This CDR3 has 13 residues. The CDR3, as DNA: TGTGCCAGCAGTCCCCAGGGTAACTATGGCTACACCTTC. It yields the protein CASSPQGNYGYTF.

The rearrangement uses TRBV30 and TRBJ1-2; 10 bases are a match to TRBD1. Trimming removed 6 bases from V and 8 bases from J; junction bases left unmatched: 9. The germline V gene encodes CDR1 GTSNPN and CDR2 SVGIG (reference sequence). The CDR3 extends over 13 amino acids. CDR3 sequence reads: CACPADRGKGYTF. CDR3 DNA: TGTGCCTGTCCCGCGGACAGGGGGAAGGGCTACACCTTC.

The chain is built from TRBV30 and TRBJ1-2; no firm D call. Between the trimmed V and J ends, which lost 6 bases and 0 bases, there was a span of 5 bases. Germline V gives CDR1 GTSNPN, CDR2 SVGIG (reference sequence). CDR3 length: 11 amino acids. CDR3 sequence reads: CACPANYGYTF. Written as DNA, the CDR3 is TGTGCCTGCCCGGCTAACTATGGCTACACCTTC.

The genes are TRBV30 and TRBJ1-1; 7 nucleotides align to TRBD1. Trimming took 2 bases from V and 2 from J; bases not matched to a gene: 5. This CDR3 is built from 14 residues. In germline, CDR1 is GTSNPN, CDR2 SVGIG (reference sequence). CDR3 nucleotides: TGTGCCTGGAGTCATACAGGGGCCAACACTGAAGCTTTCTTT. Translating it yields CAWSHTGANTEAFF.

About this clone: The sample holds other DNA sequences that translate to the same CDR3. The V call is TRBV5-6, the J call TRBJ1-5; D remains ambiguous. The CDR3 runs to 12 residues. CDR1 SGHDT and CDR2 YYEEEE come from the germline V gene. The germline V and J ends were trimmed by 0 bases and 5 bases, with 3 bases remaining between them. The CDR3 bases are TGTGCCAGCAGCTTGGGGGATCAGCCCCAGCATTTT. This codes for CASSLGDQPQHF.

This clone occurred a few times. CDR3 loop: CASSLIGLSDEQYF. In DNA, the CDR3 is TGTGCCAGCAGTTTAATCGGGCTAAGCGACGAGCAGTACTTC. The V gene is TRBV27, the J gene TRBJ2-7; D call uncertain. Trimming removed 2 bases from V and 5 bases from J, with 13 bases in between. The germline V gene encodes CDR1 MNHEY and CDR2 SMNVEV (reference sequence). The CDR3 has 14 residues.

The gene calls are TRBV7-9 and TRBJ2-7, with 9 bases lining up with TRBD2. V lost 5 bases and J lost 3; bases outside the gene matches: 11. Germline V CDR1 and CDR2: SEHNR, FQNEAQ (reference sequence). The CDR3 sequence is 16 residues long. CDR3 sequence (DNA): TGTGCCAGCAGCCCAACCAGCGGGGGGCCCGTCTACGAGCAGTACTTC. It encodes CASSPTSGGPVYEQYF.

This clone was seen a handful of times. This chain connects TRBV15 to TRBJ2-5; TRBD2 matches 7 bases. V was clipped by 0 bases and J by 4 bases; unmatched bases: 8. Germline loops: CDR1 LNHNV, CDR2 YYDKDF (reference sequence). The CDR3 has 16 amino acids. The CDR3, as DNA: TGTGCCACCAGCAGAGAGATCGGGGGAGGGGTAGAGACCCAGTACTTC. Translation gives CATSREIGGGVETQYF.

V is TRBV19 and J is TRBJ1-1; no definite D call. Germline V lookup: CDR1 LNHDA, CDR2 SQIVND (reference sequence). The CDR3 is made up of 14 amino acids. Between the trimmed V and J ends, which lost 6 bases and 3 bases, there was a span of 14 bases. The CDR3 loop is CASRVSQTYTEAFF. CDR3 nucleotides: TGTGCCAGTAGAGTGTCACAGACGTACACTGAAGCTTTCTTT.

V and J are TRBV2 and TRBJ2-3; 9 nucleotides align to TRBD1. Germline loops: CDR1 SNHLY, CDR2 FYNNEI. The junction had 6 bases not matched to a gene; V was cut back by 4 bases and J by 1 base. The CDR3 runs to 16 residues. The DNA for the CDR3 is TGTGCCAGCAGTGCCCCAGGGACAGGGCGCACAGATACGCAGTATTTT. Translation: CASSAPGTGRTDTQYF.

This rearrangement joins TRBV13 to TRBJ1-5; no firm D call. The length of the CDR3 is 15 residues. The germline V gene encodes CDR1 PRHDT and CDR2 FYEKMQ (reference sequence). V lost 0 bases to trimming and J lost 7 bases, with 13 bases between them. The DNA for the CDR3 is TGTGCCAGCAGCTTAGGGGTGTTGGACCACCAGCCCCAGCATTTT. Protein sequence: CASSLGVLDHQPQHF.